This T cell receptor (beta chain) appears in the sequencing data of a study of Ad26.COV2.S vaccination and SARS-CoV-2 variants (TCRdb year 2021). Concerning the study at large: Vaccine-arm donors were drawn from COV1001, a multicentre, randomized, double-blind, placebo-controlled phase I-IIa trial of Ad26.COV2.S in healthy adults. Ad26.COV2.S was administered intramuscularly at 5 x 10^10 or 1 x 10^11 viral particles, either as a single shot or as two shots given 56 days apart. Sequencing of the TCRbeta repertoire served to evaluate the specificity and breadth of SARS-CoV-2-reactive T cell receptors following Ad26.COV2.S vaccination. The TCR-sequenced set comprised about 32 samples: approximately 19 Ad26.COV2.S vaccine recipients, 5 placebo recipients and 8 SARS-CoV-2 convalescent individuals. Participants in the trial were split at random into five groups of five each, receiving low-dose or high-dose Ad26.COV2.S once or twice, or else placebo on both occasions. Investigators did not know the trial group allocation while performing experiments and assessing outcomes.

The CDR3 goes from the cysteine to the phenylalanine over 16 residues. Solely the CDR3 DNA is kept, with 48 bases framed from the first base. The germline V gene encodes CDR1 SGDLS and CDR2 YYNGEE. The germline V end is reduced by 0 bases and the J end by 5 bases; junction bases left unmatched: 9. Sample treatment or condition, as interpreted from the label and publication: some 19 received Ad26.COV2.S at low or high dose, single or two shots; about 5 received placebo; per-sample allocation not given. For vaccine and placebo recipients, the sequenced repertoires came from samples collected on day 63 after the first injection. Cohort 1b enrolled about two dozen adults aged 18-55 years at a single site in Boston, USA, between 29 July and 7 August 2020. Ad26.COV2.S consisted of a replication-incompetent adenovirus type 26 vector by which a prefusion-stabilized SARS-CoV-2 spike protein from the original Wuhan strain was expressed.

TCRbeta CDR3 regions were sequenced with the immunoSEQ Assay. After extraction, genomic DNA underwent amplification by bias-controlled multiplex PCR, followed by high-throughput sequencing. Per the authors' processing: Collapsing and filtering of sequences were performed to quantify the absolute abundance of each unique TCRbeta CDR3 region. T cell fraction was estimated by normalizing TCRbeta template counts to usable DNA, with usable DNA measured through amplification of reference genes found in all nucleated cells. Repertoire TCRs were annotated as SARS-CoV-2-specific by exact matching of V gene, CDR3 amino acid sequence and J gene to a known reactive TCR set. The reference SARS-CoV-2 TCR set was obtained from MIRA and was filtered for enrichment in COVID-19-positive ImmuneCODE repertoires, whereby public or cross-reactive TCRs were removed. Based on the MIRA antigens, annotated TCRs were further analysed at the level of specific ORF or position within ORF. Breadth was defined as annotated unique rearrangements over total unique productive rearrangements; depth was the summed frequency of those rearrangements. Two-sided Wilcoxon rank-sum tests were used to compare TCR breadth between groups. TCRdb re-hosts the immuneACCESS table, in-frame sequences only. Its copies lack some clones; in the studies checked, an unresolved V gene accounts for under half of them, and the cause for the rest is not known. V, J and clone size were drawn from that table, and D and trimming were deduced from the DNA. In this sample the table shows about 450,000 clones, roughly nine tenths of which occur a single time. The ten most abundant clones make up approximately 2.5% of the sample.

In the case of this clone: Its target antigen remains unknown. No clone much larger than this one lies a single base away; base qualities are absent.

The paper's findings and limits, for the study overall: The authors noted that the TCR breadth and depth analyses may have underestimated total T cell responses. Spike-specific TCR breadth was higher in Ad26.COV2.S recipients than in placebo recipients (P = 0.0014). The study was not powered for comparison of responses between vaccine doses or regimens. After vaccination, spike-specific CD8+ and CD4+ T cell responses were reported to show substantial breadth. Comparable non-spike TCR breadth was observed between vaccine and placebo recipients, consistent with only spike being contained in the vaccine.

This clonotype originated in a person between 18 and 65 years old who received the Ad26.COV2.S COVID-19 vaccine or a placebo. The source material was peripheral blood, sampled in a trial of Ad26.COV2.S vaccine versus placebo. Here the chain combines TRBV9 and TRBJ1-1; TRBD1 agrees with 8 junctional bases. CDR3 region: CASSVGQGAFGTEAFF. The nucleotides are TGTGCCAGCAGCGTAGGGCAGGGGGCATTCGGAACTGAAGCTTTCTTT.